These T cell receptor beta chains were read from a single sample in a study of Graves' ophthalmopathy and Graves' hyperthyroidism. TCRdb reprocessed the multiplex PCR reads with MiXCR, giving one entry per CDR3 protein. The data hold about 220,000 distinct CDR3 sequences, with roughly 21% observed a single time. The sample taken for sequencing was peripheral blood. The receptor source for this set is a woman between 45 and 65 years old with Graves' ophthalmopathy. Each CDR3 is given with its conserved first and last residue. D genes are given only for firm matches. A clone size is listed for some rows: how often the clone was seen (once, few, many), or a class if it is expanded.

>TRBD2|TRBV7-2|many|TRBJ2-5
TGTGCCAGCAGCTTAGCGCTAGCGGGAGAAGAGACCCAGTACTTC
CASSLALAGEETQYF
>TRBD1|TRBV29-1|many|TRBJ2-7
TGCAGCGTTGAAGGAAGGACAGGGGGGTACGAGCAGTACTTC
CSVEGRTGGYEQYF
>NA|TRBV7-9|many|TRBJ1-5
TGTGCCAGCAGCTCGACAGGAAATAATCAGCCCCAGCATTTT
CASSSTGNNQPQHF
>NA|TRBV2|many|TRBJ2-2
TGTGCCAGCAGTGAAGGTCGGGGTCTAGGAACCGGGGAGCTGTTTTTT
CASSEGRGLGTGELFF
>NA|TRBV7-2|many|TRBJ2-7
TGTGCCAGCAGCTCCTGGGACAAGCTCTACGAGCAGTACTTC
CASSSWDKLYEQYF
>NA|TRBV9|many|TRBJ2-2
TGTGCCAGCAGCGCCCCTGGAAAAATAGGCGGGGAGCTGTTTTTT
CASSAPGKIGGELFF
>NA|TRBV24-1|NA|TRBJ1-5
TGTGCCACCATTCCGTGGGACTCCCGCCGTGACCAGCCCCAGCATTTT
CATIPWDSRRDQPQHF
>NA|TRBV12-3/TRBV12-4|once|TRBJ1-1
TGTGCCAGCAGTCTGGGGGGGGCAGGCACTGAAGCTTTCTTT
CASSLGGAGTEAFF
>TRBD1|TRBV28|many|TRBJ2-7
TGTGCCAGCAGTTTAACGGGACAGCCATACGAGCAGTACTTC
CASSLTGQPYEQYF
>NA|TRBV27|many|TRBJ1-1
TGTGCCAGCGAGTGGGGCACTGAAGCTTTCTTT
CASEWGTEAFF
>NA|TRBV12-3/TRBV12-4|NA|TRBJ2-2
TGTGCCAGCAGCAACCGGGTCTTACACGGGGAGCTGTTTTTT
CASSNRVLHGELFF
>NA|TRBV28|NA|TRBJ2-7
TGTGCCAGCAGTTCACAGGGACTGTACGAGCAGTACTTC
CASSSQGLYEQYF
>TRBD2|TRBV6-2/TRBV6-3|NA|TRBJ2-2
TGTGCCAGCAGTTACAACCTCAGGGGACTAGCGGTTATGAACACCGGGGAGCTGTCTTTT
CASSYNLRGLAVMNTGELSF
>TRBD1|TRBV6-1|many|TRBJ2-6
TGTGCCAGCAGTCCCCGGGACAGGGTTGGGGCCAACGTCCTGACTTTC
CASSPRDRVGANVLTF
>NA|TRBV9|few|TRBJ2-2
TGTGCCAGCAGCGTGACGGGGATAAGTGTCACCGGGGAGCTGTTTTTT
CASSVTGISVTGELFF
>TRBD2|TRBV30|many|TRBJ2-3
TGTGCCTGGAGCACCCTGGGACTAGCGGGAACAGATACGCAGTATTTT
CAWSTLGLAGTDTQYF
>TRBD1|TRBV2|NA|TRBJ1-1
TGTGCCAGCATAGCGGACAGGGACTCTGAAGCTTTCTTT
CASIADRDSEAFF
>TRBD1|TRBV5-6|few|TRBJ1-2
TGTGCCAGCAGCCCTGGACAGGGGATTGGCTACACCTTC
CASSPGQGIGYTF
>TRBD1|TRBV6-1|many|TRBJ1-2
TGTGCCAGCAGGGACGGGACAGGGGATGGCTACACCTTC
CASRDGTGDGYTF
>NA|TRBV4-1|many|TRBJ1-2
TGCGCCAGCCATCCCGGGACGACGAACTATGGCTACACCTTC
CASHPGTTNYGYTF
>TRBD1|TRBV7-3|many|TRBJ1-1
TGTGCCAGCAGCCCCGATCCCCAGACAGGGAGTGAAGCTTTCTTT
CASSPDPQTGSEAFF
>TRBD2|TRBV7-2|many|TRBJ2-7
TGTGCCAGCAGCTTAGGCGGGAGTCACTCCTACGAGCAGTACTTC
CASSLGGSHSYEQYF
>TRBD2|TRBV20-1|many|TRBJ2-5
TGCAGTGCCGTCCGGGCGGGAGGAGAGACCCAGTACTTC
CSAVRAGGETQYF
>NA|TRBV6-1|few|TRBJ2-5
TGTGCCAGCAGTGCCACAGGATGGGGGACCCAGTACTTC
CASSATGWGTQYF
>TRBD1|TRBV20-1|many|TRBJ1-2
TGCAGTGCACCCGGACAGGGTGCTAACTATGGCTACACCTTC
CSAPGQGANYGYTF
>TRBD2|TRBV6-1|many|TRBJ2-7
TGTGCCAGCACCAAATCTAGCGGGAGGGAGACCTACGAGCAGTACTTC
CASTKSSGRETYEQYF
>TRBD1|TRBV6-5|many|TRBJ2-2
TGTGCCAGCAGTTACCTCGCGGGACAGGTCACCGGGGAGCTGTTTTTT
CASSYLAGQVTGELFF
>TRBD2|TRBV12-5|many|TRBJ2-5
TGTGCTAGTGGTCCTCAGCGGACGGGGGGGGAGACCCAGTACTTC
CASGPQRTGGETQYF
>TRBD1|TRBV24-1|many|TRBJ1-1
TGTGCCACCAGTGACACCGGACAGGGGAGGGGAAACACTGAAGCTTTCTTT
CATSDTGQGRGNTEAFF
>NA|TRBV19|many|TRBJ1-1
TGTGCCAGTACTACTAGGGGGGATATAAACACTGAAGCTTTCTTT
CASTTRGDINTEAFF
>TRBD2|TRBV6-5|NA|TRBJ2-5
TGTGCCAGCAGTTCTCAAACTAGCGGGAGAGGAGGGGAGACCCAGTACTTC
CASSSQTSGRGGETQYF
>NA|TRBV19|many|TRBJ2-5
TGTGCCAGTAGTCCGCGAGCAGGGAGCGTCTTCCAAGAGACCCAGTACTTC
CASSPRAGSVFQETQYF
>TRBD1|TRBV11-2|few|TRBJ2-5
TGTGCCAGCAGCTTAGGGGGACAGGGGCTAGCGGAAGAGACCCAGTACTTC
CASSLGGQGLAEETQYF
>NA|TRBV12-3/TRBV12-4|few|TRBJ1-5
TGTGCCAGCAGCCCAGTCCTCACAGGGAATAGCAATCAGCCCCAGCATTTT
CASSPVLTGNSNQPQHF
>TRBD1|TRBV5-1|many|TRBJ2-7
TGCGCCAGCAGCCACCGACAGGGGGCGGGCTACGAGCAGTACTTC
CASSHRQGAGYEQYF
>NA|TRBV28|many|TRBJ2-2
TGTGCCAGCAGCCGCACCGGGGAGCTGTTTTTT
CASSRTGELFF
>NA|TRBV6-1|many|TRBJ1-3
TGTGCCAGCAGGAGCCTGGGCAGGGCGTCTGGAAACACCATATATTTT
CASRSLGRASGNTIYF
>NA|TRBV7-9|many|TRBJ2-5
TGTGCCAGCACCTTAGGCGGGGACTGGGAGACCCAGTACTTC
CASTLGGDWETQYF
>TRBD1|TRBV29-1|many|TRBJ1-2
TGCAGCGTTGAGGGGACAGGGAGGGCCCTACGTGGCTACACCTTC
CSVEGTGRALRGYTF
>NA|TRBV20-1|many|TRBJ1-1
TGCAGTGCTAGTGAAACTCTAGACAGTGAAGCTTTCTTT
CSASETLDSEAFF
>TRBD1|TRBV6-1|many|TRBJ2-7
TGTGCCAGCAATCAAGATAGGGACAGATCCTACGAGCAGTACTTC
CASNQDRDRSYEQYF
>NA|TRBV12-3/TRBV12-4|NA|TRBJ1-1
TGTGCCAGCAGTTCGAATATTGGGGGAACTGAAGCTTTCTTT
CASSSNIGGTEAFF
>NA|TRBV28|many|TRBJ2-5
TGTGCCAGCAGTCATACAGGGAGCGGCCAAGAGACCCAGTACTTC
CASSHTGSGQETQYF
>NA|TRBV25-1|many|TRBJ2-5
TGTGCCAGCAGTGCCCCCCTCCGACTAGAGGAGACCCAGTACTTC
CASSAPLRLEETQYF
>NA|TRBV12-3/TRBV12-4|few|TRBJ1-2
TGTGCCAGCAGTAAAAACTATGGCTACACCTTC
CASSKNYGYTF
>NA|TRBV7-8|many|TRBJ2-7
TGTGCCAGCAGCTTAGCTTCTACAGGGCAGTACTTC
CASSLASTGQYF
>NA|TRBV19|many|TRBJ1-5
TGTGCCAGTAGTATAGTGGGGGGAGCCAATCAGCCCCAGCATTTT
CASSIVGGANQPQHF
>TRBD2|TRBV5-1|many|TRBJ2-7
TGCGCCAGCAGCCCTTCCCCAGGTGGCAGACTAACGGGACTAGGTCACGAGCAGTACTTC
CASSPSPGGRLTGLGHEQYF
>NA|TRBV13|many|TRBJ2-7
TGTGCCAGCAGCTTAGGCCAGACATTTCCGACCTACGAGCAGTACTTC
CASSLGQTFPTYEQYF
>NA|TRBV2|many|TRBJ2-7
TGTGCCAGCGGCAGGGGTTACGAGCAGTACTTC
CASGRGYEQYF